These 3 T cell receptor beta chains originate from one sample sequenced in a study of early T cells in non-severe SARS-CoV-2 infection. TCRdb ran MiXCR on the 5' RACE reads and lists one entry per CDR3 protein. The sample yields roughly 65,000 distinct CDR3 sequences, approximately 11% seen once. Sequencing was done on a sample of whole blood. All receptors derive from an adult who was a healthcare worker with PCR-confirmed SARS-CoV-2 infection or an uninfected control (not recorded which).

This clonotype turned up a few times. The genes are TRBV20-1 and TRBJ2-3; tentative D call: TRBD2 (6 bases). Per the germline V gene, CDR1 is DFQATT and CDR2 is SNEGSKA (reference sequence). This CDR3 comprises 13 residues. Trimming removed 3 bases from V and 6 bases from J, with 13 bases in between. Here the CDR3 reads CSASSTSRDTQYF. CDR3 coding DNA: TGCAGTGCTAGCTCCACTAGCAGGGATACGCAGTATTTT.

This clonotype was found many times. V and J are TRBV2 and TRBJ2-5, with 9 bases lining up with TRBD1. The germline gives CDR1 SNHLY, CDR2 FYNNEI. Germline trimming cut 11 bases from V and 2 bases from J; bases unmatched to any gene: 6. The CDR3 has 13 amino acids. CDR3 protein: CAAPGTGQETQYF. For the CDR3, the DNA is TGTGCCGCCCCCGGGACAGGGCAAGAGACCCAGTACTTC.

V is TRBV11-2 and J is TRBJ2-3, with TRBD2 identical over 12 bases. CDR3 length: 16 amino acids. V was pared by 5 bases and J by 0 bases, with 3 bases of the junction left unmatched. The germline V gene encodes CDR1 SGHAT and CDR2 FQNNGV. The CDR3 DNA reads TGTGCCAGCAGCCGCGGACTAGCGGGAAGCACAGATACGCAGTATTTT. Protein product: CASSRGLAGSTDTQYF.